The 22 T cell receptor beta chains below come from one sample, sequenced in a study of shared clonotypes between healthy human individuals. The naive CD8 fraction comprised CD45RO-negative cells positively selected for CCR7 and excluded terminally differentiated effector memory CD45RA+ cells. Data came from immunoSEQ multiplex PCR; TCRdb stores just in-frame clones and leaves some out. Here the sample spans 760,000 or so clones, around 96% being singletons. The sample was naive CD8+ T cells sorted from blood. Receptors were obtained from a man aged 30 to 39 in good health.

The CDR3, as DNA: TGTGCCAGCAGCCCAGGCCGCGGTCTCTCCTACGAGCAGTACTTC. Protein sequence: CASSPGRGLSYEQYF. This chain links TRBV7-6 with TRBJ2-7; D unresolved. V was cut by 5 bases and J by 0 bases, with 14 bases left in between. Germline lookup yields CDR1 SGHVS and CDR2 FNYEAQ. The CDR3 totals 15 residues.

This chain uses TRBV29-1 with TRBJ2-3; D remains ambiguous. V shed 4 bases and J shed 0 bases, with 14 bases lying between them. Germline loops: CDR1 SQVTM, CDR2 ANQGSEA. This CDR3 is 15 amino acids long. This CDR3 reads CSVVSAADSTDTQYF. CDR3 nucleotide sequence: TGCAGCGTTGTTTCGGCGGCCGATAGCACAGATACGCAGTATTTT.

The chain employs TRBV29-1 and TRBJ2-1, with 12 bases that match TRBD2. The V gene's germline CDR1 is SQVTM and CDR2 ANQGSEA. The CDR3 covers 15 residues. Germline trimming cut 5 bases from V and 2 bases from J; bases unmatched to any gene: 4. DNA for the CDR3: TGCAGCGTTTTCGGACTAGCGGGAACCTACAATGAGCAGTTCTTC. Its translation is CSVFGLAGTYNEQFF.

The V and J genes are TRBV27 and TRBJ2-1; D is possibly TRBD2 (6 bases). Trimming cost V 6 bases and J 0 bases, with 21 bases left between them. The CDR3 is made up of 18 amino acids. Germline V gene lookup returns CDR1 MNHEY and CDR2 SMNVEV (reference sequence). The CDR3 here is CASSGRGLALSSYNEQFF. The CDR3 nucleotides read TGTGCCAGCAGCGGGCGGGGACTCGCACTGAGCTCCTACAATGAGCAGTTCTTC.

The chain carries TRBV7-6 and TRBJ2-3; D possibly matches TRBD1 or TRBD2 (5 bases each). Per the germline V gene, CDR1 is SGHVS and CDR2 is FNYEAQ. V shed 2 bases and J shed 4 bases, with 16 bases lying between them. The CDR3 has 16 residues. CDR3 loop: CASSLFGTKGADTQYF. The CDR3 coding sequence is TGTGCCAGCAGCTTATTTGGGACGAAGGGAGCAGATACGCAGTATTTT.

This clone was seen once. V usage is TRBV11-2 and J usage is TRBJ2-1; D is perhaps TRBD1 (6 bases). V gave up 10 bases and J gave up 4 bases, with 14 bases separating them. Germline lookup yields CDR1 SGHAT and CDR2 FQNNGV. CDR3 length equals 13 residues. The CDR3 protein is CATARTVYNEQFF. The CDR3, as DNA: TGTGCCACCGCAAGGACAGTTTACAATGAGCAGTTCTTC.

This chain links TRBV27 with TRBJ2-3; 8 bases agree with TRBD1. Per the germline V gene, CDR1 is MNHEY and CDR2 is SMNVEV (reference sequence). V gave up 6 bases and J gave up 0 bases; unmatched junction bases: 5. This CDR3 is built from 15 residues. The CDR3 sequence: CASSLTGVSTDTQYF. CDR3 in DNA: TGTGCCAGCAGCCTGACAGGGGTGAGCACAGATACGCAGTATTTT.

This clone occurred once. This sequence joins TRBV6-5 and TRBJ1-2; D gene unclear. Germline CDR1 reads MNHEY; CDR2 reads SVGAGI. V gave up 0 bases and J gave up 4 bases, with 15 bases separating them. The CDR3 loop spans 16 amino acids. The CDR3 DNA follows: TGTGCCAGCAGTTACTCCGCCGTCACCCAAGGCTATGGCTACACCTTC. Amino acids: CASSYSAVTQGYGYTF.

This clone was observed once. The CDR3 DNA reads as TGTGCCAGCACCGGAACTAGCGGGAGCACAGATACGCAGTATTTT. Its translation: CASTGTSGSTDTQYF. The V gene is TRBV9, the J gene TRBJ2-3, with 9 bases fitting TRBD2. The V and J ends lost 6 bases and 0 bases, in that order; junction bases with no gene match: 5. Per the germline V gene, CDR1 is SGDLS and CDR2 is YYNGEE. This CDR3 has 15 residues.

The chain recombines TRBV19 with TRBJ2-7; TRBD2 aligns across 8 bases. The CDR3 is 16 residues long. The germline V gene encodes CDR1 LNHDA and CDR2 SQIVND (reference sequence). With 3 bases clipped from V and 2 bases from J, the junction kept 9 bases outside the gene matches. In nucleotides, the CDR3 is TGTGCCAGTAGTATCTATAGCGGGGAGATCCCCTACGAGCAGTACTTC. This encodes CASSIYSGEIPYEQYF.

The rearrangement links TRBV28 to TRBJ2-7; weak D call: TRBD1 (6 bases). The CDR3 totals 13 residues. Trimming took off 8 bases at V and 5 bases at J, with 16 bases between the two ends. The germline V gene has CDR1 MDHEN and CDR2 SYDVKM. This CDR3 is CASEGHLEHEQYF. As DNA, the CDR3 is TGTGCCAGCGAGGGACACCTAGAACACGAGCAGTACTTC. Full variable domain (missing parts from reference TRBV28 and TRBJ2-7): DVKVTQSSRYLVKRTGEKVFLECVQDMDHENMFWYRQDPGLGLRLIYFSYDVKMKEKGDIPEGYSVSREKKERFSLILESASTNQTSMYLCASEGHLEHEQYFGPGTRLTVT.

The gene calls are TRBV11-3 and TRBJ1-3; unclear D gene. This CDR3 spans 14 amino acids. CDR1 is SGHNT and CDR2 is YENEEA in the germline V gene. V dropped 2 bases and J dropped 0 bases, with 5 bases sitting between them. Here the CDR3 reads CASSLSNSGNTIYF. Written as DNA, the CDR3 is TGTGCCAGCAGCTTAAGCAACTCTGGAAACACCATATATTTT.

The V and J genes are TRBV18 and TRBJ2-7; D may be TRBD1 or TRBD2 (5 bases each). The germline V and J ends were trimmed by 4 bases and 2 bases, with 15 bases remaining between them. CDR1 and CDR2 (germline): KGHSH, LQKENI. The CDR3 covers 15 residues. This CDR3 is CASSLIGTGTYEQYF. CDR3 DNA: TGTGCCAGCTCACTTATCGGGACGGGTACCTACGAGCAGTACTTC.

The chain is built from TRBV7-8 and TRBJ2-1, with 12 bases that match TRBD2. This CDR3 is 16 amino acids long. CDR1 SGHVS and CDR2 FQNEAQ come from the germline V gene. Trimming cost V 5 bases and J 4 bases; bases outside gene matches: 6. CDR3 in amino acids: CASSTHLAGGYNEQFF. The CDR3 DNA is TGTGCCAGCAGCACCCATCTAGCGGGAGGGTACAATGAGCAGTTCTTC.

This clone appeared once. V and J are TRBV4-3 and TRBJ2-7; D is perhaps TRBD2 (6 bases). CDR3 length: 15 amino acids. V was trimmed by 0 bases and J by 6 bases, leaving 15 bases between them. Per the germline V gene, CDR1 is LGHNA and CDR2 is YSLEER. CDR3 bases: TGCGCCAGCAGCCAAGATCATCATCTGGGGGGCGAGCAGTACTTC. It yields the protein CASSQDHHLGGEQYF.

The chain employs TRBV7-9 and TRBJ2-7; 15 bases line up with TRBD2. CDR1 is SEHNR, CDR2 FQNEAQ, per germline (reference sequence). The CDR3 length is 18 residues. After removal of 5 bases from V and 1 base from J, the junction contained 9 bases not matched to a gene. This CDR3 reads CASSPPGLAGGLSYEQYF. CDR3 coding DNA: TGTGCCAGCAGCCCGCCGGGACTAGCGGGAGGTCTTTCCTACGAGCAGTACTTC. Drawing the rest from reference TRBV7-9 and TRBJ2-7, the complete variable domain is DTGVSQNPRHKITKRGQNVTFRCDPISEHNRLYWYRQTLGQGPEFLTYFQNEAQLEKSRLLSDRFSAERPKGSFSTLEIQRTEQGDSAMYLCASSPPGLAGGLSYEQYFGPGTRLTVT.

The V call is TRBV28, the J call TRBJ2-7; tentative D call: TRBD2 (6 bases). Germline V lookup: CDR1 MDHEN, CDR2 SYDVKM. This CDR3 region has 15 residues. Trimming stripped 7 bases from V and 4 bases from J, with 20 bases between. The CDR3 DNA reads TGTGCCAGCAACCAAATGGGGACTCAACCATACGAGCAGTACTTC. This encodes CASNQMGTQPYEQYF.

A single count supports this clone. This chain joins TRBV14 and TRBJ2-3, with 10 bases identical to TRBD2. Germline trimming cut 2 bases from V and 2 bases from J; bases unmatched to any gene: 1. Germline V CDR1 and CDR2: SGHDN, FVKESK. The length of the CDR3 is 15 residues. DNA of the CDR3: TGTGCCAGCAGCCAAACTAGCGGGAACACAGATACGCAGTATTTT. The encoded protein is CASSQTSGNTDTQYF.

The chain is built from TRBV28 and TRBJ1-1; D perhaps matches TRBD1 (5 bases). The CDR3 sequence is 17 residues long. Germline CDR1 reads MDHEN; CDR2 reads SYDVKM. V was clipped by 3 bases and J by 4 bases, with 21 bases between them. CDR3 in amino acids: CASSFRDRGLGVTEAFF. The CDR3 DNA reads as TGTGCCAGCAGTTTCCGGGACCGCGGGCTTGGGGTCACTGAAGCTTTCTTT.

The gene calls are TRBV4-1 and TRBJ2-7, with D unclear. The germline gives CDR1 MGHRA, CDR2 YSYEKL. V shed 5 bases and J shed 3 bases, with 8 bases lying between them. The CDR3 loop spans 12 amino acids. Here the CDR3 DNA reads TGCGCCAGCAGCGGCCCGCTCTACGAGCAGTACTTC. The encoded protein is CASSGPLYEQYF.

The chain carries TRBV5-1 and TRBJ1-4; D gene uncertain. CDR1 is SGHRS and CDR2 is YFSETQ in the germline V gene. The CDR3 loop spans 13 amino acids. The V and J ends lost 8 bases and 8 bases respectively, with 16 bases between them. CDR3 amino acids: CASRAPMEEKLFF. Here the CDR3 DNA reads TGCGCCAGTAGAGCTCCGATGGAGGAAAAACTGTTTTTT.

The V gene is TRBV21-1, the J gene TRBJ1-2; the table calls TRBD1, which could not be checked here. TRBV21-1 is classified as a pseudogene. The CDR3 length is 14 residues. CDR3 in amino acids: CASSTPQGAHGYTF. The CDR3 DNA reads TGTGCCAGCAGCACCCCACAGGGAGCTCATGGCTACACCTTC.